This TCR beta chain was identified during a study of long-term antiretroviral therapy in people with HIV. Study-level points and caveats: Before ART, certain clones expanded, and these dominated the repertoire at all time points.

A note on this clone: No antigen is known for it.

V lost 3 bases to trimming and J lost 7 bases; unmatched junction nucleotides: 12. The CDR3 length is 16 residues. The germline V gene has CDR1 SGHNT and CDR2 YYREEE (reference sequence). At the survey level, the v3.0 immunoSEQ assay was run. Clones were read by immunoSEQ multiplex PCR, and TCRdb kept only the in-frame ones, dropping some. The repertoire holds roughly 28,000 clones, more than 85% seen once, with approximately 3% in the top ten. The TCR sequence derives from a man aged 45-65 years with HIV. The sample was unsorted PBMCs, taken 5.3 years after starting antiretroviral therapy. The gene calls are TRBV5-4 and TRBJ2-1; 8 nucleotides line up with TRBD2. CDR3 nucleotides: TGTGCCAGCAGCTCCTCGAGGAGCGGGGGAGGAAATGAGCAGTTCTTC. As protein: CASSSSRSGGGNEQFF.